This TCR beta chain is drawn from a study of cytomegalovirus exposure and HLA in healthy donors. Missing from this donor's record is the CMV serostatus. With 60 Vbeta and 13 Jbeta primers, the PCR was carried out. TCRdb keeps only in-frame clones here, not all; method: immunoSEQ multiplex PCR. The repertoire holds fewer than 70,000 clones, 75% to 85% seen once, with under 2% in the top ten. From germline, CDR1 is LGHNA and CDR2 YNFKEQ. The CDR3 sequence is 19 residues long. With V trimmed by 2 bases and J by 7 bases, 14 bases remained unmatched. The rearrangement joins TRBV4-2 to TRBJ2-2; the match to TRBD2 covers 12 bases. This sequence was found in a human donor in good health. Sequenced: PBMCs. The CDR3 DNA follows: TGTGCCAGCAGCCAACGAGTTGCTAGCGGGGGGGCCAGGGACGGGGAGCTGTTTTTT. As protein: CASSQRVASGGARDGELFF.